Shown below are 6 T cell receptor delta chains from a single sample sequenced in a study of gamma-delta T cells after stem cell transplantation. TCRdb ran CATT on the RT-PCR reads. The sample lists over 2,500 delta-chain clones, about 3% occurring once. Sequencing used gamma-delta T cells. The receptors were gathered from a human donor. It is not recorded whose cells these are; they may come from a transplant donor.

This clone is judged large (0.1 to 1%). The chain links TRDV2 to TRDJ1; D not certain. Germline V gives CDR1 GEAIGNYY, CDR2 EKD. The germline V and J ends were trimmed by 3 bases and 0 bases, with 10 bases remaining between them. The CDR3 spans 14 residues. The DNA of the CDR3 is TGTGCCTGTGACCCTGTAAGGCACACCGATAAACTCATCTTT. Its translation is CACDPVRHTDKLIF.

In the case of this clone: A far larger clone is a single base away, which makes a read error likely. The chain recombines TRDV2 with TRDJ1; 10 bases map to TRDD3. CDR1 is GEAIGNYY, CDR2 EKD, per germline. The V segment lost 5 bases and the J segment 0 bases; nucleotides outside the gene matches: 17. The CDR3 loop spans 19 amino acids. The CDR3 nucleotides are TGTGCCTGTGGCACGCTAGGGGTACTGGGGGATTGGTACACCGATAAACTCATCTTT. It codes for CACGTLGVLGDWYTDKLIF.

This clone occurred a few times. This probably arose from a read error, given a far larger clone one base away. The same CDR3 is also encoded by other DNA sequences in this sample. V and J are TRDV2 and TRDJ1; 10 nucleotides agree with TRDD3. Trimming removed 3 bases from V and 3 bases from J; junction bases left unmatched: 6. CDR1 GEAIGNYY and CDR2 EKD come from the germline V gene. This CDR3 contains 15 residues. The CDR3 protein is CACDPLGDKADKLIF. CDR3 in DNA: TGTGCCTGTGACCCGCTGGGGGATAAGGCCGATAAACTCATCTTT.

A few counts support this clone. The V and J genes are TRDV2 and TRDJ1; 11 bases match TRDD3. The CDR3 loop spans 19 amino acids. Per the germline V gene, CDR1 is GEAIGNYY and CDR2 is EKD. V lost 3 bases to trimming and J lost 0 bases; unmatched junction nucleotides: 14. For the CDR3, the DNA is TGTGCCTGTGACTTACTGGGGGATAATAATGCCCCCTACACCGATAAACTCATCTTT. Encoded protein: CACDLLGDNNAPYTDKLIF.

Of note for this clone: A far larger clone lies a single base away; this is likely a read error. Other DNA sequences in this sample translate to the same CDR3. This chain links TRDV2 with TRDJ3; D may be TRDD3 (6 bases). V was cut by 1 base and J by 0 bases, with 12 bases left in between. The CDR3 spans 18 residues. Germline-derived CDR1 and CDR2 are GEAIGNYY and EKD. In DNA, the CDR3 is TGTGCCTGTGACACTGTCGTGGGGGGCTCCTGGGACACCCGACAGATGTTTTTC. Its translation is CACDTVVGGSWDTRQMFF.

On this clone itself: The translation of this DNA and the TCRdb protein of a much larger clone differ at residue 12, probably owing to a read error; the protein shown here is translated from the DNA. The rearrangement links TRDV2 to TRDJ1; 12 bases agree with TRDD3. The CDR3 is made up of 16 amino acids. J was trimmed by 6 bases and V by 1 base; bases with no gene match: 8. CDR1 GEAIGNYY and CDR2 EKD come from the germline V gene. CDR3 sequence: CACDTVLLGDTYKLIF. CDR3 coding DNA: TGTGCCTGTGACACGGTTTTACTGGGGGATACCTATAAACTCATCTTT.